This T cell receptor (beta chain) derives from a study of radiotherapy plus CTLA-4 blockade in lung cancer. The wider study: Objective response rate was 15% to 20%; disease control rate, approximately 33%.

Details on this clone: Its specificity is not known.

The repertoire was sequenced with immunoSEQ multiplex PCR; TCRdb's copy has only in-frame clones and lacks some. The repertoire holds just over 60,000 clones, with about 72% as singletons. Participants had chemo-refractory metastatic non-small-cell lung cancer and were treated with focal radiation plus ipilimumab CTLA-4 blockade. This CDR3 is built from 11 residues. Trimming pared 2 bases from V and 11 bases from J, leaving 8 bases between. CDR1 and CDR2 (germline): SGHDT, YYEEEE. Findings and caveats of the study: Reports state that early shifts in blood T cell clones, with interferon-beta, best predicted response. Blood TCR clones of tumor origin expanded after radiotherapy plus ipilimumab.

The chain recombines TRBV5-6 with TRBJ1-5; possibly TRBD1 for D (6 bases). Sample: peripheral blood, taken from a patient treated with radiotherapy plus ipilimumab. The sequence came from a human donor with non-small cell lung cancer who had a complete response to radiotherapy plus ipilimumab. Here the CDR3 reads CASSFNRAQHF. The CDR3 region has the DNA TGTGCCAGCAGCTTCAACAGGGCCCAGCATTTT.